This TCR beta chain comes out of a study of T cells in Graves' hyperthyroidism and ophthalmopathy. Study conclusions and caveats: Most thyroid clonotypes expanded above 0.001 were also detected in blood. Ophthalmopathy was predicted by the model a median of 6.5 months ahead of onset.

Unmatched junction bases numbered 11, after V lost 10 bases and J lost 5 bases. The CDR3 has 14 amino acids. The germline gives CDR1 LNHDA, CDR2 SQIVND (reference sequence). TCR beta CDR3 regions were amplified from RNA. The HTBI primer set served for first-round RT-PCR of the TCR CDR3. TCRdb re-called the multiplex PCR reads through MiXCR, storing one row per CDR3 protein. The repertoire holds around 110,000 distinct CDR3 sequences, about 17% seen once, with around two fifths in the top ten. This clonotype was seen many times. No antigen is known for it. Patients were excluded for uncontrolled infection, other autoimmune disease, pregnancy or lactation. The authors took PBMCs from 10 ml fresh peripheral blood.

The V and J genes are TRBV19 and TRBJ2-3, with 8 bases that match TRBD2. This TCR derives from a woman between 45 and 60 years old with Graves' hyperthyroidism. The sample comprised blood. The DNA for the CDR3 is TGTGCCATCTGGGGGGAGCGGGAGTTAGATACGCAGTATTTT. Protein sequence: CAIWGERELDTQYF.